Below, 13 T cell receptor beta chains from the same sample are listed, as sequenced in a study of vaccination effects on CD4 cells after COVID-19. Culture lasted roughly 9 days before CD4+ T cell isolation. Each participant was administered two doses of either the BNT162b2 or the mRNA-1273 vaccine. Profiled with immunoSEQ multiplex PCR; TCRdb holds only in-frame clones, not every one. The table records about 47,000 clones, around 70% of them present only once. These receptors' antigens are unknown. The sequences come from CD4+ T cells from PBMCs cultured without peptide, collected after COVID-19 vaccination. These receptors were obtained from a human donor who received a COVID-19 vaccine.

The chain joins TRBV4-1 to TRBJ2-7; TRBD2 matches 8 bases. V lost 1 base to trimming and J lost 7 bases; unmatched junction nucleotides: 6. The CDR3 has 14 amino acids. Germline V gives CDR1 MGHRA, CDR2 YSYEKL. CDR3 DNA: TGCGCCAGCAGCCAAGTGGTGGTAGCGGGGGAGCAGTACTTC. It specifies CASSQVVVAGEQYF.

This chain joins TRBV29-1 and TRBJ1-2, with no clear D. Trimming removed 5 bases at V and 3 bases at J, with 7 bases between. The CDR3 spans 11 residues. Germline CDR1 SQVTM, CDR2 ANQGSEA. Written as DNA, the CDR3 is TGCAGCGTTCCTGCCTACTATGGCTACACCTTC. Amino acid sequence: CSVPAYYGYTF. Looking up the rest from reference TRBV29-1 and TRBJ1-2 gives the full variable domain: SAVISQKPSRDICQRGTSLTIQCQVDSQVTMMFWYRQQPGQSLTLIATANQGSEATYESGFVIDKFPISRPNLTFSTLTVSNMSPEDSSIYLCSVPAYYGYTFGSGTRLTVV.

The V call is TRBV9, the J call TRBJ2-2; D possibly corresponds to TRBD2 (6 bases). Per germline, CDR1 SGDLS and CDR2 YYNGEE. Trimming cost V 0 bases and J 1 base, with 7 bases left between them. The CDR3 covers 15 residues. CDR3 protein: CASSVGGLNTGELFF. The CDR3 nucleotides read TGTGCCAGCAGCGTAGGGGGACTGAACACCGGGGAGCTGTTTTTT.

The rearrangement links TRBV6-5 to TRBJ1-2; maybe TRBD1 (5 bases). The CDR3 totals 15 residues. With 0 bases removed from V and 8 bases from J, the gap between germline ends came to 16 bases. Germline assignment: CDR1 MNHEY and CDR2 SVGAGI. DNA of the CDR3: TGTGCCAGCAGTTACTCGAGTGGGACGGGGCGCGGCTACACCTTC. Its protein is CASSYSSGTGRGYTF.

The chain has TRBV12-5 and TRBJ2-1; weak D call: TRBD2 (6 bases). The V gene lost 2 bases and the J gene lost 0 bases, with 11 bases spanning the gap. Germline V lookup: CDR1 LGHNT, CDR2 FRNRAP. The length of the CDR3 is 16 residues. In nucleotides, the CDR3 is TGTGCTAGTGGTTTGAGTCGGGGGAGCTCCTACAATGAGCAGTTCTTC. Translation gives CASGLSRGSSYNEQFF.

This chain joins TRBV11-2 and TRBJ2-2; TRBD2 matches 7 bases. With 3 bases clipped from V and 3 bases from J, the junction kept 4 bases outside the gene matches. The CDR3 is made up of 15 amino acids. Germline-derived CDR1 and CDR2 are SGHAT and FQNNGV. The CDR3 sequence: CASSLRETHTGELFF. CDR3 nucleotides: TGTGCCAGCAGCTTGCGGGAGACCCACACCGGGGAGCTGTTTTTT.

This chain joins TRBV5-1 and TRBJ1-2; TRBD1 matches at 8 bases. The trim removed 4 bases at V and 7 bases at J, leaving 6 bases unmatched. The germline CDR1 and CDR2 sequences are SGHRS and YFSETQ. CDR3 length equals 13 residues. The CDR3 DNA reads TGCGCCAGCAGCCCGGGGACAGGATTTGGCTACACCTTC. It yields the protein CASSPGTGFGYTF.

V usage is TRBV5-1 and J usage is TRBJ2-7; the match to TRBD1 covers 7 bases. Germline CDR1 SGHRS, CDR2 YFSETQ. The CDR3 length is 15 residues. V gave up 4 bases and J gave up 2 bases; unmatched junction bases: 9. CDR3 sequence reads: CASSIGTALPYEQYF. Written as DNA, the CDR3 is TGCGCCAGCAGCATCGGGACAGCTCTCCCCTACGAGCAGTACTTC.

The chain joins TRBV5-6 to TRBJ1-2; D not resolved. Germline-derived CDR1 and CDR2 are SGHDT and YYEEEE. CDR3 length equals 11 residues. Trimming stripped 2 bases from V and 8 bases from J, with 7 bases between. The CDR3 region has the DNA TGTGCCAGCAGCTTTCGAGGAGGCTACACCTTC. It translates to CASSFRGGYTF.

The chain links TRBV7-9 to TRBJ2-3; TRBD2 agrees at 8 bases. Germline CDR1 is SEHNR and CDR2 is FQNEAQ (reference sequence). This CDR3 is built from 17 residues. V trimming: 5 bases; J trimming: 0 bases; junction bases outside the gene matches: 10. Here the CDR3 DNA reads TGTGCCAGCAGCCGCAGGTCTAGCGGGCGCAGCACAGATACGCAGTATTTT. Its protein product is CASSRRSSGRSTDTQYF.

The chain links TRBV7-9 to TRBJ1-6; D may be TRBD1 (5 bases). The V and J ends lost 0 bases and 5 bases respectively, with 14 bases between them. Germline loops: CDR1 SEHNR, CDR2 FQNEAQ (reference sequence). This CDR3 comprises 17 residues. The CDR3 region has the DNA TGTGCCAGCAGCTTAGCGTACCAGGGAAGCGATAATTCACCCCTCCACTTT. Protein sequence: CASSLAYQGSDNSPLHF.

The chain employs TRBV4-1 and TRBJ2-1; 10 nucleotides agree with TRBD2. CDR1 and CDR2 from the germline V gene are MGHRA and YSYEKL. The CDR3 has 18 amino acids. Unmatched junction bases numbered 14, after V lost 2 bases and J lost 7 bases. CDR3 loop: CASSQTPYGLAGANEQFF. Here the CDR3 DNA reads TGCGCCAGCAGCCAAACACCCTACGGGCTAGCGGGAGCTAATGAGCAGTTCTTC.

The chain combines TRBV6-5 with TRBJ2-5; D is uncertain. The CDR3 extends over 14 amino acids. V lost 8 bases and J lost 5, with 18 bases in between. The germline gives CDR1 MNHEY, CDR2 SVGAGI. The CDR3 region is CASSNVPTPETQYF. The CDR3 coding sequence is TGTGCCAGCTCGAACGTTCCGACTCCGGAGACCCAGTACTTC.